One and the same sample provided the 32 T cell receptor beta chains below, sequenced in a study of cytomegalovirus exposure and HLA in healthy donors. The PCR made use of 60 Vbeta and 13 Jbeta primers. Assay: immunoSEQ multiplex PCR; the TCRdb copy retains only in-frame clones and omits some. Of around 120,000 clones in the sample, around 72% are singletons; the top ten hold 6.5% to 9%. Sequenced input: PBMCs. These TCRs come from a woman between 40 and 50 years old in good health and CMV-seropositive.

The chain carries TRBV4-3 and TRBJ1-2; TRBD1 is a possible D gene (5 bases). The CDR3 covers 13 residues. The germline V gene has CDR1 LGHNA and CDR2 YSLEER. V was cut by 3 bases and J by 8 bases, with 13 bases left in between. The CDR3 sequence: CASSQGGTAGYTF. CDR3 in DNA: TGCGCCAGCAGCCAGGGGGGGACCGCAGGCTACACCTTC.

This clone appeared once. This chain links TRBV9 with TRBJ2-5; D may be TRBD1 (5 bases). CDR3 length: 15 amino acids. Trimming cost V 2 bases and J 0 bases, with 11 bases left between them. Germline-derived CDR1 and CDR2 are SGDLS and YYNGEE. The CDR3, as DNA: TGTGCCAGCAGCGTTTCGACAGCTTACCAAGAGACCCAGTACTTC. Translation: CASSVSTAYQETQYF.

The gene calls are TRBV19 and TRBJ1-6; TRBD1 might be the D (5 bases). Germline loops: CDR1 LNHDA, CDR2 SQIVND (reference sequence). Trimming stripped 4 bases from V and 9 bases from J, with 16 bases between. CDR3 length: 15 residues. The chain's CDR3 is CASSTLAGFGSPLHF. CDR3 nucleotides: TGTGCCAGTAGTACCCTGGCAGGGTTTGGTTCACCCCTCCACTTT.

The V gene is TRBV27, the J gene TRBJ2-7; 9 nucleotides match TRBD1. The V gene end was trimmed by 5 bases and the J gene end by 2 bases; junction bases not matched to a gene: 7. Germline V gene lookup returns CDR1 MNHEY and CDR2 SMNVEV (reference sequence). This CDR3 has 15 amino acids. This CDR3 is CASSPRDRVTYEQYF. CDR3 DNA sequence: TGTGCCAGCAGTCCCCGGGACAGGGTGACCTACGAGCAGTACTTC.

V usage is TRBV2 and J usage is TRBJ2-3, with 10 bases matching TRBD2. This CDR3 is 16 amino acids long. Germline V lookup: CDR1 SNHLY, CDR2 FYNNEI. After removal of 6 bases from V and 0 bases from J, the junction contained 6 bases not matched to a gene. The CDR3 coding sequence is TGTGCCAGCAGCTTTGGGACTAGCGAGAGCACAGATACGCAGTATTTT. Its translation: CASSFGTSESTDTQYF.

This rearrangement joins TRBV19 to TRBJ2-5; D might be TRBD2 (6 bases). Germline CDR1 LNHDA, CDR2 SQIVND (reference sequence). V gave up 2 bases and J gave up 7 bases, with 14 bases separating them. The CDR3 is made up of 14 amino acids. The CDR3 sequence: CASSIRLERGTQYF. CDR3 sequence (DNA): TGTGCCAGTAGTATAAGACTAGAGAGGGGGACCCAGTACTTC.

This rearrangement joins TRBV4-2 to TRBJ1-2; D is uncertain. V lost 0 bases and J 6 bases, leaving 17 bases between the germline ends. The CDR3 sequence is 16 residues long. Germline V gives CDR1 LGHNA, CDR2 YNFKEQ. The CDR3 coding sequence is TGTGCCAGCAGCCAAGACGTCGGGGTGGCGTCTCATGGCTACACCTTC. Protein: CASSQDVGVASHGYTF.

This clone was seen a handful of times. The CDR3 bases are TGTGCCACCTCCGGGACAGAGGGTACTGAAGCTTTCTTT. This translates into CATSGTEGTEAFF. The chain joins TRBV10-3 to TRBJ1-1; 7 bases line up with TRBD1. V gave up 10 bases and J gave up 5 bases; unmatched junction bases: 10. The V gene's germline CDR1 is ENHRY and CDR2 SYGVKD. CDR3 size: 13 residues.

This clone has ten or more counts. J is TRBJ2-7 and V is TRBV16, with 13 bases matching TRBD2. The CDR3 extends over 15 amino acids. V lost 6 bases and J lost 4; bases outside the gene matches: 6. Germline assignment: CDR1 KGHSY and CDR2 FQNENV. CDR3 amino acids: CASSHGTSGVYEQYF. CDR3 bases: TGTGCCAGCAGTCACGGGACTAGCGGGGTGTACGAGCAGTACTTC.

The rearrangement uses TRBV7-7 and TRBJ2-2; 9 bases are shared with TRBD2. This CDR3 contains 15 residues. Per germline, CDR1 SSHAT and CDR2 FNYEAQ (reference sequence). J gave up 5 bases and V 5 bases, and 6 bases lay outside the gene matches. CDR3 nucleotides: TGTGCCAGCAGCCCGGGACTAGCAGGGACCGGGGAGCTGTTTTTT. Protein product: CASSPGLAGTGELFF.

This clone was seen just once. J is TRBJ1-1 and V is TRBV19; D is uncertain. The CDR3 sequence is 12 residues long. V was pared by 11 bases and J by 1 base, with 11 bases between. Germline CDR1 is LNHDA and CDR2 is SQIVND (reference sequence). This CDR3 reads CARRPKNTEAFF. CDR3 in DNA: TGTGCCCGCCGCCCTAAGAACACTGAAGCTTTCTTT.

This clone was observed a few times. The chain combines TRBV9 with TRBJ2-7; 8 nucleotides agree with TRBD1. CDR1 SGDLS and CDR2 YYNGEE come from the germline V gene. V shed 2 bases, J shed 4 bases, and the junction held 5 bases outside the gene matches. This CDR3 spans 14 amino acids. CDR3 in amino acids: CASSVDRASYEQYF. CDR3 nucleotide sequence: TGTGCCAGCAGCGTGGACAGGGCGAGTTACGAGCAGTACTTC. The variable domain in full, completed from reference TRBV9 and TRBJ2-7, reads DSGVTQTPKHLITATGQRVTLRCSPRSGDLSVYWYQQSLDQGLQFLIQYYNGEERAKGNILERFSAQQFPDLHSELNLSSLELGDSALYFCASSVDRASYEQYFGPGTRLTVT.

V and J are TRBV9 and TRBJ2-1; no clear D gene. V shed 0 bases and J shed 0 bases, with 10 bases lying between them. This CDR3 has 16 residues. Germline V gives CDR1 SGDLS, CDR2 YYNGEE. CDR3 loop: CASSVELRSSYNEQFF. In nucleotides, the CDR3 is TGTGCCAGCAGCGTAGAACTCCGGAGCTCCTACAATGAGCAGTTCTTC.

This chain links TRBV6-5 with TRBJ2-1; 9 nucleotides line up with TRBD1. Looked up from germline, CDR1 is MNHEY and CDR2 is SVGAGI. The CDR3 extends over 14 amino acids. Germline trimming cut 9 bases from V and 7 bases from J; bases unmatched to any gene: 10. In nucleotides, the CDR3 is TGTGCCAGTTCCCTCGGGGACAGGGTGAATGAGCAGTTCTTC. Amino acids: CASSLGDRVNEQFF.

This clone has just a few counts. The chain combines TRBV9 with TRBJ1-6, with 8 positions matching TRBD1. Unmatched junction bases numbered 7, after V lost 1 base and J lost 10 bases. The CDR3 is made up of 15 amino acids. Germline assignment: CDR1 SGDLS and CDR2 YYNGEE. The CDR3 loop is CASSVLETGVSPLHF. The CDR3 DNA follows: TGTGCCAGCAGCGTATTGGAGACAGGGGTCTCACCCCTCCACTTT.

The rearrangement joins TRBV7-2 to TRBJ2-2, with 14 bases fitting TRBD2. This CDR3 has 16 residues. Germline CDR1 is SGHTA and CDR2 is FQGNSA. V dropped 4 bases and J dropped 7; count of bases not matched to a gene: 5. Here the CDR3 DNA reads TGTGCCAGCAGCTCGCGACTAGCGGGGGGGCTCGGGGAGCTGTTTTTT. Translation gives CASSSRLAGGLGELFF.

The V gene is TRBV6-4, the J gene TRBJ2-3, with D possibly being TRBD2 (6 bases). The V end was cut by 6 bases, the J end by 4 bases, with 11 bases between. The CDR3 runs 13 residues. Germline lookup yields CDR1 MRHNA and CDR2 SNTAGT. CDR3 sequence (DNA): TGTGCCAGCAGCCTAGGGACTGCAGATACGCAGTATTTT. Residues: CASSLGTADTQYF.

The rearrangement links TRBV15 to TRBJ1-2; the match to TRBD1 covers 8 bases. Looked up from germline, CDR1 is LNHNV and CDR2 is YYDKDF (reference sequence). The CDR3 extends over 15 amino acids. J gave up 8 bases and V 1 base, and 9 bases lay outside the gene matches. The DNA for the CDR3 is TGTGCCACCAGCAGAGGGTATCAGGGGGCTTACGGCTACACCTTC. Translating gives CATSRGYQGAYGYTF.

This clone was detected only a few times. V and J are TRBV10-3 and TRBJ1-3; 8 nucleotides match TRBD1. After removal of 0 bases from V and 4 bases from J, the junction contained 2 bases not matched to a gene. The CDR3 is made up of 15 amino acids. Germline assignment: CDR1 ENHRY and CDR2 SYGVKD. The CDR3 sequence: CAISESDRAGNTIYF. CDR3 DNA sequence: TGTGCCATCAGTGAGTCGGACAGGGCCGGAAACACCATATATTTT.

This clone is a singleton in its sample. A read error may account for a junction end that differs from germline. The rearrangement uses TRBV11-2 and TRBJ1-2; D not certain. This CDR3 contains 13 residues. Germline values: CDR1 SGHAT, CDR2 FQNNGV. CDR3 nucleotides: TGTGCCAGCAGCTCGGCCCAGGCCTATCGCTACACCTTC. It translates to CASSSAQAYRYTF.

The V call is TRBV27, the J call TRBJ2-3; weak D call: TRBD1 (6 bases). V was trimmed by 6 bases and J by 2 bases, leaving 12 bases between them. From germline, CDR1 is MNHEY and CDR2 SMNVEV (reference sequence). The CDR3 spans 14 residues. The CDR3, as DNA: TGTGCCAGCAGCGCAGGGGACAACACAGATACGCAGTATTTT. It translates to CASSAGDNTDTQYF.

This chain uses TRBV29-1 with TRBJ2-5; TRBD1 matches 11 bases. Germline values: CDR1 SQVTM, CDR2 ANQGSEA. The CDR3 loop spans 14 amino acids. Trimming at V came to 4 bases and at J to 4 bases, leaving 5 bases not matched to a gene. The CDR3 sequence is CSVAGQGAVETQYF. The DNA for the CDR3 is TGCAGCGTTGCCGGACAGGGGGCCGTAGAGACCCAGTACTTC.

DNA of the CDR3: TGCGCCAGCAGCCGCACCGCAGGAGGTAGCATTGAGACCCAGTACTTC. Its protein product is CASSRTAGGSIETQYF. V is TRBV5-1 and J is TRBJ2-5; maybe TRBD2 (5 bases). This CDR3 contains 16 residues. The germline CDR1 and CDR2 sequences are SGHRS and YFSETQ. V shed 4 bases and J shed 5 bases, with 21 bases lying between them.

The genes are TRBV10-3 and TRBJ2-1; possibly TRBD1 for D (5 bases). CDR3 length equals 17 residues. Germline values: CDR1 ENHRY, CDR2 SYGVKD. V was clipped by 3 bases and J by 4 bases, with 19 bases between them. In DNA form, the CDR3 reads TGTGCCATCAGTGAAGTGGGGCCCGATACCCCTTACAATGAGCAGTTCTTC. Translation gives CAISEVGPDTPYNEQFF.

The chain is built from TRBV2 and TRBJ1-1; TRBD1 is a possible D gene (5 bases). Trimming took 4 bases from V and 11 from J, leaving 11 bases between them. The CDR3 has 11 amino acids. The germline V gene encodes CDR1 SNHLY and CDR2 FYNNEI. CDR3 DNA: TGTGCCAGCAGTGGTCAGGGATATGCTTTCTTT. As protein: CASSGQGYAFF. Filled out from reference TRBV2 and TRBJ1-1, the complete variable domain reads EPEVTQTPSHQVTQMGQEVILRCVPISNHLYFYWYRQILGQKVEFLVSFYNNEISEKSEIFDDQFSVERPDGSNFTLKIRSTKLEDSAMYFCASSGQGYAFFGQGTRLTVV.

Concerning this clone itself: The limits of the CDR3 on the DNA are not certain, so only TCRdb's listed CDR3 is given. The chain links TRBV5-1 to TRBJ1-1; the table gives TRBD1 as D, unverified against the DNA. The germline V gene encodes CDR1 SGHRS and CDR2 YFSETQ. Ends included, the CDR3 has 12 residues. This CDR3 reads CASSFGQGTPFF.

The CDR3 loop reads CASSRRTAPSNEQFF. CDR3 sequence (DNA): TGTGCCAGCAGCCGCCGGACAGCACCTAGCAATGAGCAGTTCTTC. The V call is TRBV11-3, the J call TRBJ2-1, with D maybe TRBD1 (6 bases). Deletions cut 5 bases from V and 6 bases from J, with 17 bases between. The CDR3 contains 15 residues. Germline V gene sequence: CDR1 SGHNT, CDR2 YENEEA.

The chain carries TRBV6-6 and TRBJ1-5; D might be TRBD1 (5 bases). CDR1 and CDR2 from the germline V gene are MNHNY and SVGAGI (reference sequence). This CDR3 has 15 residues. Trimming took 0 bases from V and 4 from J, leaving 10 bases between them. The CDR3 region has the DNA TGTGCCAGCAGTTACTCGGGGCCGATGAATCAGCCCCAGCATTTT. Amino acids: CASSYSGPMNQPQHF.

V usage is TRBV6-5 and J usage is TRBJ2-7; a possible D gene is TRBD2 (5 bases). From germline, CDR1 is MNHEY and CDR2 SVGAGI. V shed 2 bases and J shed 0 bases, with 8 bases lying between them. The CDR3 consists of 14 residues. The CDR3 DNA follows: TGTGCCAGCAGTTACGAGCGGACCTCCTACGAGCAGTACTTC. This codes for CASSYERTSYEQYF.

The CDR3 DNA reads as TGTGCCAGCAGTGCGAACAGGGGTATGGTGGACACTGAAGCTTTCTTT. Protein sequence: CASSANRGMVDTEAFF. This chain uses TRBV25-1 with TRBJ1-1; 7 bases fit TRBD1. The germline CDR1 and CDR2 sequences are MGHDK and SYGVNS. This CDR3 has 16 residues. V lost 4 bases to trimming and J lost 3 bases; unmatched junction nucleotides: 11.

This chain links TRBV29-1 with TRBJ1-2; TRBD1 aligns across 11 bases. The germline CDR1 and CDR2 sequences are SQVTM and ANQGSEA. CDR3 size: 13 residues. Losses at the gene ends were 4 bases for V and 9 bases for J; bases not matched to a gene: 7. The CDR3 sequence: CSVAGQGAERYTF. The CDR3 coding sequence is TGCAGCGTTGCAGGACAGGGGGCTGAGCGCTACACCTTC.

The V gene is TRBV19, the J gene TRBJ1-5; 7 bases fit TRBD1. Trimming removed 5 bases from V and 0 bases from J; junction bases left unmatched: 16. The CDR3 has 19 amino acids. CDR1 LNHDA and CDR2 SQIVND come from the germline V gene (reference sequence). The CDR3 sequence is CASSVTGTARTYSNQPQHF. DNA of the CDR3: TGTGCCAGTAGTGTCACGGGGACAGCGAGGACCTATAGCAATCAGCCCCAGCATTTT.